This entry lists 4 T cell receptor beta chains sequenced from one sample in a study of T cell repertoires in cytomegalovirus infection. MiXCR, applied by TCRdb to the reads, yields one record per CDR3 protein. In the table there are around 260,000 distinct CDR3 sequences, under 30% of which are singletons. The sequencing sample was made of PBMCs. The receptors derive from a human donor in good health (CMV status not recorded). Some clones in this sample may be carry-over from other donors' samples.

The chain is built from TRBV7-8 and TRBJ1-5; 7 nucleotides line up with TRBD1. The CDR3 consists of 17 residues. V was clipped by 0 bases and J by 9 bases; unmatched bases: 14. The germline gives CDR1 SGHVS, CDR2 FQNEAQ. The CDR3 spells CASSLAKGAIDSGPQHF. Here the CDR3 DNA reads TGTGCCAGCAGCTTAGCAAAGGGGGCTATAGATTCTGGGCCCCAGCATTTT.

The chain uses TRBV6-2 or TRBV6-3 and TRBJ2-4; 8 nucleotides match TRBD1. V lost 2 bases, J lost 4 bases, and 1 base stayed unmatched. CDR3 length: 14 amino acids. Germline V gene sequence: CDR1 MNHEY, CDR2 SVGEGT. This CDR3 is CASSYGTGKNIQYF. CDR3 DNA: TGTGCCAGCAGTTACGGGACAGGAAAAAACATTCAGTACTTC.

The V gene is TRBV7-2, the J gene TRBJ2-1, with 16 nucleotides matching TRBD2. This CDR3 comprises 17 residues. The V gene's germline CDR1 is SGHTA and CDR2 FQGNSA. V trimming: 4 bases; J trimming: 6 bases; junction bases outside the gene matches: 6. The CDR3 sequence: CASSSSGTSGRANEQFF. The DNA of the CDR3 is TGTGCCAGCAGCTCCTCCGGGACTAGCGGGAGGGCCAATGAGCAGTTCTTC.

This clonotype has just a few counts. This chain uses TRBV2 with TRBJ1-5; possible D gene TRBD1, 5 bases. Germline V gives CDR1 SNHLY, CDR2 FYNNEI. The CDR3 loop spans 14 amino acids. Deletions cut 5 bases from V and 6 bases from J, with 14 bases between. The chain's CDR3 is CASSPTTAAQPQHF. CDR3 sequence (DNA): TGTGCCAGCAGTCCAACGACAGCAGCTCAGCCCCAGCATTTT.